The next 15 T cell receptor beta chains were all read from a single sample in a study of memory CD8 T cells in hepatitis C reinfection. Indicated time point: peak reinfection, 3 to 8 weeks after reinfection detection. The sorted cells went straight to TCR sequencing with no prior in vitro expansion. Sequenced by immunoSEQ multiplex PCR; TCRdb stores in-frame clones only, minus some. The repertoire holds under 50,000 clones, with roughly 90% as singletons. The sequencing input was naive CD8+ T cells sorted from blood. These receptors were obtained from a man aged 18 to 35 with hepatitis C virus infection.

The gene calls are TRBV9 and TRBJ2-2; 7 nucleotides match TRBD1. V gave up 4 bases and J gave up 6 bases; unmatched junction bases: 9. The germline CDR1 and CDR2 sequences are SGDLS and YYNGEE. The CDR3 sequence is 15 residues long. CDR3 bases: TGTGCCAGCAGCACACTAATAACAGGGGCCGGGGAGCTGTTTTTT. Its protein product is CASSTLITGAGELFF.

This clone was recorded once. The V and J genes are TRBV5-1 and TRBJ2-1, with D possibly matching TRBD1 (7 bases). The V and J ends lost 5 bases and 1 base respectively, with 22 bases between them. CDR1 is SGHRS, CDR2 YFSETQ, per germline. The CDR3 length is 18 residues. The CDR3 protein is CASREGAGGGLSYNEQFF. The CDR3 region has the DNA TGCGCCAGCAGAGAGGGGGCTGGAGGGGGCTTATCCTACAATGAGCAGTTCTTC.

V and J are TRBV27 and TRBJ1-5; no clear D gene. Trimming took off 2 bases at V and 3 bases at J, with 11 bases between the two ends. The CDR3 spans 15 residues. Germline CDR1 reads MNHEY; CDR2 reads SMNVEV (reference sequence). The CDR3 DNA follows: TGTGCCAGCAGTTTAAGCGGCAGTGACAATCAGCCCCAGCATTTT. This encodes CASSLSGSDNQPQHF.

In nucleotides, the CDR3 is TGTGCCAGCAGTCCCCACCAACAGGGGTGGGGAGTACACAATGAGCAGTTCTTC. It specifies CASSPHQQGWGVHNEQFF. This chain joins TRBV27 and TRBJ2-1; TRBD1 agrees at 7 bases. The V segment lost 5 bases and the J segment 5 bases; nucleotides outside the gene matches: 18. Germline V gene lookup returns CDR1 MNHEY and CDR2 SMNVEV (reference sequence). This CDR3 contains 18 residues.

The CDR3 here is CASSVTAGSGANVLTF. For the CDR3, the DNA is TGCGCCAGCAGTGTTACGGCGGGCTCTGGGGCCAACGTCCTGACTTTC. V usage is TRBV10-2 and J usage is TRBJ2-6; tentative D call: TRBD2 (5 bases). This CDR3 contains 16 residues. Germline V gene sequence: CDR1 WSHSY, CDR2 SAAADI. The V and J ends lost 4 bases and 0 bases respectively, with 10 bases between them.

The CDR3: CASSPSGPTYEQYF. The CDR3 coding sequence is TGTGCCAGCAGCCCCAGCGGGCCGACCTACGAGCAGTACTTC. The gene calls are TRBV27 and TRBJ2-7; D perhaps matches TRBD2 (6 bases). V shed 6 bases and J shed 2 bases, with 14 bases lying between them. The CDR3 spans 14 residues. From germline, CDR1 is MNHEY and CDR2 SMNVEV (reference sequence).

V usage is TRBV6-6 and J usage is TRBJ2-7, with D possibly matching TRBD2 (7 bases). The germline CDR1 and CDR2 sequences are MNHNY and SVGAGI (reference sequence). The V gene lost 10 bases and the J gene lost 4 bases, with 23 bases spanning the gap. This CDR3 has 15 amino acids. CDR3 DNA sequence: TGTGCCACAGTAGAGGGGGGGGGATTCGCGTACGAGCAGTACTTC. Amino acid sequence: CATVEGGGFAYEQYF.

This clone was counted once. The V gene is TRBV5-6, the J gene TRBJ2-5; D gene uncertain. CDR1 is SGHDT and CDR2 is YYEEEE in the germline V gene. Trimming removed 0 bases from V and 12 bases from J, with 9 bases in between. The CDR3 spans 11 residues. CDR3 in amino acids: CASSLAQIKYF. The CDR3 DNA reads as TGTGCCAGCAGCTTGGCTCAGATAAAGTACTTC.

The chain has TRBV27 and TRBJ2-2, with D uncertain. Germline V gene lookup returns CDR1 MNHEY and CDR2 SMNVEV (reference sequence). V gave up 0 bases and J gave up 5 bases, with 4 bases separating them. The CDR3 consists of 13 residues. The CDR3 is CASSLSATGELFF. The DNA for the CDR3 is TGTGCCAGCAGTTTATCGGCAACCGGGGAGCTGTTTTTT.

The gene calls are TRBV5-4 and TRBJ2-3, with D possibly matching TRBD2 (5 bases). Germline CDR1 and CDR2: SGHNT and YYREEE (reference sequence). This CDR3 has 17 residues. V lost 7 bases, J lost 1 base, and 22 bases lay in between. CDR3 in amino acids: CASVRDGVSGGTDTQYF. The DNA of the CDR3 is TGTGCCAGCGTTCGTGACGGGGTTTCCGGGGGCACAGATACGCAGTATTTT.

The chain is built from TRBV6-1 and TRBJ1-2, with 9 bases aligning to TRBD1. The CDR3 is 13 amino acids. J gave up 5 bases and V 10 bases, and 8 bases lay outside the gene matches. CDR1 is MNHNS, CDR2 SASEGT, per germline. The CDR3 region is CATGGQGLYGYTF. In nucleotides, the CDR3 is TGTGCCACGGGGGGACAGGGTCTTTATGGCTACACCTTC.

The chain uses TRBV19 and TRBJ2-2, with 10 bases lining up with TRBD1. Germline V gene sequence: CDR1 LNHDA, CDR2 SQIVND (reference sequence). The CDR3 sequence is 15 residues long. Germline trimming cut 5 bases from V and 6 bases from J; bases unmatched to any gene: 6. CDR3 DNA sequence: TGTGCCAGTAGTTGGGGACAGGGGACCGCCGGGGAGCTGTTTTTT. The encoded protein is CASSWGQGTAGELFF.

The chain employs TRBV4-1 and TRBJ1-2, with 9 bases that match TRBD1. V lost 4 bases, J lost 1 base, and 7 bases stayed unmatched. Germline CDR1 MGHRA, CDR2 YSYEKL. The CDR3 sequence is 16 residues long. The CDR3 region is CASSPRTGANNYGYTF. CDR3 nucleotides: TGCGCCAGCAGCCCTAGGACAGGGGCGAATAACTATGGCTACACCTTC.

In this sample, this clone turned up a few times. This sequence joins TRBV4-1 and TRBJ1-1; D not certain. Between the trimmed V and J ends, which lost 4 bases and 4 bases, there was a span of 16 bases. This CDR3 comprises 15 residues. The germline CDR1 and CDR2 sequences are MGHRA and YSYEKL. The CDR3 DNA reads as TGCGCCAGCAGCCCCCATCCTCACACGGGCACTGAAGCTTTCTTT. Protein sequence: CASSPHPHTGTEAFF.

The chain carries TRBV7-9 and TRBJ1-3; no reliable D call. This CDR3 contains 14 residues. V gave up 5 bases and J gave up 0 bases, with 8 bases separating them. Germline values: CDR1 SEHNR, CDR2 FQNEAQ (reference sequence). Here the CDR3 reads CASSPRFSGNTIYF. CDR3 coding DNA: TGTGCCAGCAGCCCCAGATTCTCTGGAAACACCATATATTTT.